This TCR beta chain was captured by sequencing in a study of cytomegalovirus exposure and HLA in healthy donors. The PCR ran on 60 Vbeta and 13 Jbeta primers. Authors' analysis steps: About 12 million of about 88 million unique TCR beta chains were shared, per a later count. Libraries were prepared by immunoSEQ multiplex PCR; TCRdb keeps only in-frame clonotypes and omits some of them. The DNA gave D and trimming, while V, J and clone size come from that table. The sample contains under 200,000 clones, approximately 78% of which appear only once. The CDR3 length is 13 residues. V lost 3 bases to trimming and J lost 10 bases; unmatched junction nucleotides: 5. Germline V gene lookup returns CDR1 SGHAT and CDR2 FQNNGV. Of note for this clone: What it binds is unknown.

Notes on the study in general: A later analysis showed that HLA-associated TCR beta chains had undergone more clonal expansion than equally common others. It was confirmed in vitro that three of the CMV-associated chains were specific for CMV antigens.

The material sequenced was PBMCs. This sequence was found in a woman between 18 and 30 years old in good health and CMV-seronegative. The chain links TRBV11-2 to TRBJ2-1, with 8 bases matching TRBD2. The CDR3 coding sequence is TGTGCCAGCAGCTTCAACTCGGGAGGGGAGCAGTTCTTC. Its translation: CASSFNSGGEQFF.